This is a list of T cell receptor beta chains from one sample in a study of blood T cell repertoires in COVID-19. Profiling relied on immunoSEQ multiplex PCR, and the TCRdb table lists in-frame clones only, not all of them. The sample has a few hundred thousand clones; more than 85% are singletons. The sequencing sample was made of PBMCs or T cells enriched from blood (not recorded which). These receptors all stem from a woman between 25 and 40 years old who had recovered from COVID-19. CDR3s include the opening cysteine and the closing phenylalanine or tryptophan.

TRBJ1-1 TRBV13 CASSFDRLMNTEAFF
TRBJ2-7 TRBV7-9 CASSSAWTNEQYF
TRBJ2-3 TRBV9 CASSVGTSGTDTQYF
TRBJ2-3 TRBV6-5 CASSPRGTTDTQYF
TRBJ1-5 TRBV24-1 CATSDAGNQPQHF
TRBJ2-1 TRBV4-3 CASSRAPVDPNEQFF
TRBJ2-3 TRBV5-1 CASSWPTNDSPSATQYF
TRBJ2-1 TRBV20-1 CSASSGPYYNEQFF
TRBJ1-5 TRBV7-3 CASSRGVDQPQHF
TRBJ1-4 TRBV19 CASSRRGETEKLFF
TRBJ1-1 TRBV18 CATSRDSKNTEAFF
TRBJ2-2 TRBV15 CATSRDPAGGFTGELFF
TRBJ2-3 TRBV19 CASSIGGGDRDTQYF
TRBJ2-7 TRBV3-1/TRBV3-2 CASSPGRRAEQYF
TRBJ2-1 TRBV5-1 CASSLVEGNEQFF
TRBJ1-2 TRBV28 CASSKTGGGYTF
TRBJ1-2 TRBV27 CASRPTGRNGYTF
TRBJ2-7 TRBV2 CASSETTSGSKEQYF
TRBJ1-3 TRBV5-1 CASSLTGVGRNTIYF
TRBJ1-2 TRBV28 CASSRQRPYGYTF
TRBJ1-2 TRBV19 CATKKSGEGSGYTF
TRBJ1-2 TRBV4-1 CASSHLKIPGQAISYGYTF
TRBJ2-2 TRBV2 CASSDASANTGELFF
TRBJ2-1 TRBV5-4 CASSLDSLSYNEQFF
TRBJ1-4 TRBV2 CASGLTGTGHEKLFF
TRBJ2-7 TRBV6-1 CASSAGQGPLAGSYEQYF
TRBJ2-1 TRBV30 CASSGSLYNEQFF
TRBJ2-7 TRBV14 CASSPSGGGRTTSYEQYF
TRBJ1-5 TRBV19 CASRDRASNQPQHF
TRBJ2-7 TRBV6-2/TRBV6-3 CASSYSQGPSYEQYF
TRBJ2-1 TRBV4-3 CASSQELFGTSNEQFF
TRBJ1-1 TRBV7-9 CASSSRQANTEAFF